These 24 T cell receptor beta chains originate from one sample sequenced in a study of blood T cell repertoires in COVID-19. Data came from immunoSEQ multiplex PCR; TCRdb stores just in-frame clones and leaves some out. The sample has 250,000 to 400,000 clones, around 88% seen once. Sequencing was carried out using peripheral blood. The receptors come from a woman aged 25 to 39 with COVID-19, enrolled during active disease.

This chain links TRBV10-3 with TRBJ1-5; 7 positions match TRBD1. V lost 10 bases to trimming and J lost 4 bases; unmatched junction nucleotides: 13. Germline CDR1 and CDR2: ENHRY and SYGVKD. CDR3 length equals 15 residues. Here the CDR3 DNA reads TGTGCCACAGGGGGGACGGGGGTGAAGAATCAGCCCCAGCATTTT. Residues: CATGGTGVKNQPQHF.

CDR3 sequence: CASSEGPSTNEKLFF. The CDR3 DNA is TGTGCCAGCAGTGAGGGCCCGTCAACTAATGAAAAACTGTTTTTT. This chain uses TRBV7-6 with TRBJ1-4; D unresolved. This CDR3 is 15 amino acids long. Trimming pared 6 bases from V and 0 bases from J, leaving 11 bases between. Germline values: CDR1 SGHVS, CDR2 FNYEAQ.

This chain joins TRBV30 and TRBJ1-2; tentative D call: TRBD1 (6 bases). The V gene lost 0 bases and the J gene lost 7 bases, with 12 bases spanning the gap. Germline V gene data show CDR1 as GTSNPN and CDR2 as SVGIG (reference sequence). This CDR3 has 13 residues. The CDR3 region is CAWSVQGPSGYTF. For the CDR3, the DNA is TGTGCCTGGAGTGTACAGGGACCCAGTGGCTACACCTTC.

The chain links TRBV30 to TRBJ1-6; D is undetermined. Trimming cost V 4 bases and J 5 bases, with 6 bases left between them. CDR1 and CDR2 (germline): GTSNPN, SVGIG (reference sequence). CDR3 length equals 12 residues. The CDR3 sequence: CAWKINNSPLHF. DNA of the CDR3: TGTGCCTGGAAAATTAATAATTCACCCCTCCACTTT.

The chain couples TRBV20-1 to TRBJ1-5; D uncertain. The CDR3 runs to 15 residues. The V end was cut by 3 bases, the J end by 5 bases, with 17 bases between. Germline CDR1 DFQATT, CDR2 SNEGSKA (reference sequence). CDR3 amino acids: CSASRSEVPHQPQHF. The DNA of the CDR3 is TGCAGTGCTAGTCGGTCGGAGGTTCCTCATCAGCCCCAGCATTTT.

The chain couples TRBV5-1 to TRBJ2-5; the match to TRBD1 covers 7 bases. This CDR3 has 14 amino acids. Germline loops: CDR1 SGHRS, CDR2 YFSETQ. The junction had 6 bases not matched to a gene; V was cut back by 4 bases and J by 3 bases. The CDR3 sequence is CASSPTGWEETQYF. For the CDR3, the DNA is TGCGCCAGCAGCCCGACAGGGTGGGAAGAGACCCAGTACTTC.

This chain links TRBV5-1 with TRBJ2-2; a possible D gene is TRBD2 (5 bases). Germline loops: CDR1 SGHRS, CDR2 YFSETQ. Trimming shortened V by 1 base and J by 7 bases, and 8 bases separated the two germline ends. The CDR3 has 13 amino acids. The CDR3 sequence: CASSLSEGGELFF. CDR3 DNA: TGCGCCAGCAGCTTGTCAGAGGGCGGGGAGCTGTTTTTT.

This chain joins TRBV15 and TRBJ1-6, with 9 bases aligning to TRBD1. Germline V CDR1 and CDR2: LNHNV, YYDKDF (reference sequence). V shed 8 bases, J shed 3 bases, and the junction held 2 bases outside the gene matches. CDR3 length: 14 amino acids. In nucleotides, the CDR3 is TGTGCCACCCGGGACAGGGACTATAATTCACCCCTCCACTTT. Amino acids: CATRDRDYNSPLHF.

This sequence joins TRBV14 and TRBJ2-7; 11 nucleotides match TRBD2. After removal of 4 bases from V and 7 bases from J, the junction contained 3 bases not matched to a gene. The germline V gene encodes CDR1 SGHDN and CDR2 FVKESK. The CDR3 spans 13 residues. The chain's CDR3 is CASSPRLAGEQYF. The CDR3 coding sequence is TGTGCCAGCAGCCCCCGACTAGCGGGGGAGCAGTACTTC.

This clone showed up just once. This chain joins TRBV5-4 and TRBJ2-1, with 8 bases matching TRBD1. CDR3 length: 14 amino acids. Trimming at V came to 3 bases and at J to 8 bases, leaving 7 bases not matched to a gene. Germline V gene data show CDR1 as SGHNT and CDR2 as YYREEE (reference sequence). For the CDR3, the DNA is TGTGCCAGCAGCTCCCGGTCAGGGGGCGATGAGCAGTTCTTC. This sequence encodes CASSSRSGGDEQFF.

The chain employs TRBV7-9 and TRBJ2-1; 7 positions match TRBD1. Trimming cost V 1 base and J 5 bases; bases outside gene matches: 5. The germline gives CDR1 SEHNR, CDR2 FQNEAQ (reference sequence). This CDR3 region has 15 residues. CDR3 sequence (DNA): TGTGCCAGCAGCTTAGGACAGGGCAAAGACAATGAGCAGTTCTTC. It yields the protein CASSLGQGKDNEQFF. Variable domain in full (rest from reference TRBV7-9 and TRBJ2-1): DTGVSQNPRHKITKRGQNVTFRCDPISEHNRLYWYRQTLGQGPEFLTYFQNEAQLEKSRLLSDRFSAERPKGSFSTLEIQRTEQGDSAMYLCASSLGQGKDNEQFFGPGTRLTVL.

The CDR3 region has the DNA TGTGCCACCAGTGAGTTGAGGGGGGGCCAGCAGTTCTTC. This sequence encodes CATSELRGGQQFF. V and J are TRBV24-1 and TRBJ2-1; a weak D match, TRBD2 (7 bases). Germline loops: CDR1 KGHDR, CDR2 SFDVKD. The CDR3 contains 13 residues. V shed 4 bases and J shed 11 bases, with 14 bases lying between them.

The rearrangement uses TRBV7-2 and TRBJ2-3, with a possible D match to TRBD2 (6 bases). Trimming took 0 bases from V and 8 from J, leaving 12 bases between them. CDR1 SGHTA and CDR2 FQGNSA come from the germline V gene. This CDR3 region has 14 residues. The CDR3 spells CASSLAWEEATQYF. The CDR3 DNA is TGTGCCAGCAGCTTAGCGTGGGAGGAGGCTACGCAGTATTTT. The whole variable domain, remainder taken from reference TRBV7-2 and TRBJ2-3, is GAGVSQSPSNKVTEKGKDVELRCDPISGHTALYWYRQSLGQGLEFLIYFQGNSAPDKSGLPSDRFSAERTGGSVSTLTIQRTQQEDSAVYLCASSLAWEEATQYFGPGTRLTVL.

Concerning this clone: A junction boundary mismatches the germline segment, possibly from a read error. The V call is TRBV7-8, the J call TRBJ1-6; D remains ambiguous. The CDR3 consists of 13 residues. Germline V gives CDR1 SGHVS, CDR2 FQNEAQ. The CDR3 sequence: CASSPWAQSELAF. CDR3 bases: TGTGCCAGCAGCCCATGGGCCCAATCCGAACTAGCCTTT.

V is TRBV19 and J is TRBJ1-6; D perhaps matches TRBD1 (6 bases). V lost 10 bases to trimming and J lost 0 bases, with 16 bases between them. This CDR3 region has 16 residues. Germline CDR1 reads LNHDA; CDR2 reads SQIVND (reference sequence). The CDR3 region is CATDRRPSSYNSPLHF. The CDR3 DNA follows: TGTGCCACTGACAGGCGCCCCAGCTCCTATAATTCACCCCTCCACTTT.

In its sample, this clone was seen a few times. V usage is TRBV6-1 and J usage is TRBJ1-1; no firm D call. Trimming removed 2 bases at V and 8 bases at J, with 15 bases between. CDR1 is MNHNS, CDR2 SASEGT, per germline. This CDR3 is built from 14 residues. In DNA, the CDR3 is TGTGCCAGCAGTGAATACATTAGTCAGGTCGAAGCTTTCTTT. Its translation is CASSEYISQVEAFF.

The rearrangement joins TRBV6-5 to TRBJ1-5; D not certain. There are 14 residues in the CDR3. Germline V CDR1 and CDR2: MNHEY, SVGAGI. The V end lost 8 bases, the J end lost 0 bases, and 11 bases lay between the germline ends. The CDR3 DNA is TGTGCCAGCCGACCGGAGTATAGCAATCAGCCCCAGCATTTT. This encodes CASRPEYSNQPQHF.

The chain links TRBV4-1 to TRBJ1-2; possibly TRBD1 for D (5 bases). The CDR3 is made up of 19 amino acids. The V end was cut by 3 bases, the J end by 6 bases, with 29 bases between. Germline V lookup: CDR1 MGHRA, CDR2 YSYEKL. The CDR3 nucleotides are TGCGCCAGCAGCCAGGGCAGGCGGATCCTACAGGCCCCAACAGATGGCTACACCTTC. Translated, it gives CASSQGRRILQAPTDGYTF.

The chain uses TRBV19 and TRBJ2-1; D gene ambiguous. The CDR3 consists of 13 residues. Looked up from germline, CDR1 is LNHDA and CDR2 is SQIVND (reference sequence). The germline V and J ends were trimmed by 6 bases and 6 bases, with 12 bases remaining between them. The CDR3 loop is CASSPSSTNEQFF. The CDR3 DNA reads as TGTGCCAGTAGCCCTAGTTCGACCAATGAGCAGTTCTTC.

The V gene is TRBV5-4, the J gene TRBJ2-7, with 9 nucleotides matching TRBD1. Looked up from germline, CDR1 is SGHNT and CDR2 is YYREEE (reference sequence). The V gene end was trimmed by 4 bases and the J gene end by 3 bases; junction bases not matched to a gene: 8. This CDR3 is 15 amino acids long. In DNA form, the CDR3 reads TGTGCCAGCAGCCCAGGACCGGGACAGGGCTACGAGCAGTACGTC. It codes for CASSPGPGQGYEQYV.

This sequence joins TRBV9 and TRBJ2-2; D unresolved. Per germline, CDR1 SGDLS and CDR2 YYNGEE. Trimming pared 4 bases from V and 0 bases from J, leaving 13 bases between. The CDR3 has 16 amino acids. CDR3: CASSPSQLSNTGELFF. The CDR3 region has the DNA TGTGCCAGCAGCCCAAGCCAACTCTCGAACACCGGGGAGCTGTTTTTT.

This chain connects TRBV19 to TRBJ2-1, with no clear D. Trimming cost V 5 bases and J 4 bases, with 9 bases left between them. The CDR3 has 13 residues. The germline V gene has CDR1 LNHDA and CDR2 SQIVND (reference sequence). The CDR3 DNA follows: TGTGCCAGTAGTGCGGCTAGTTACAATGAGCAGTTCTTC. Protein sequence: CASSAASYNEQFF.

CDR3 bases: TGCGCCAGCAGCGCACGACAGGGGTGGGGCTACACCTTC. Translating it yields CASSARQGWGYTF. The chain couples TRBV4-1 to TRBJ1-2, with TRBD1 matching over 8 bases. This CDR3 is 13 amino acids long. Per the germline V gene, CDR1 is MGHRA and CDR2 is YSYEKL. J was trimmed by 8 bases and V by 5 bases; bases with no gene match: 7.

The chain is built from TRBV20-1 and TRBJ1-2; D remains unclear. Germline lookup yields CDR1 DFQATT and CDR2 SNEGSKA (reference sequence). V was trimmed by 2 bases and J by 3 bases, leaving 4 bases between them. The CDR3 sequence is 11 residues long. DNA for the CDR3: TGCAGTGCTAGACAGGACTATGGCTACACCTTC. Translated, it gives CSARQDYGYTF.